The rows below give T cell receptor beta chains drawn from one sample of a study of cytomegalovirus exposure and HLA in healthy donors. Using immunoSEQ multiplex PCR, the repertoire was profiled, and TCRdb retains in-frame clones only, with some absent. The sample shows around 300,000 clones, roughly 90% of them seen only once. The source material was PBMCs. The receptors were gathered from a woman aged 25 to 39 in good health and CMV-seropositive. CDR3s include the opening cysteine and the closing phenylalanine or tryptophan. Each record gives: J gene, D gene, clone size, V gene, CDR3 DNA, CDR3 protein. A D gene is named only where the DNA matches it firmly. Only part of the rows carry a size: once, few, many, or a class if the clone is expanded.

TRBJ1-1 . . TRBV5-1 TGCGCCAGCAGCCTCAGCTGGGGCACTGAAGCTTTCTTT CASSLSWGTEAFF
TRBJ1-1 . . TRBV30 TGTGCCTGGAGTCCAGATTTTTTCAGGAACACTGAAGCTTTCTTT CAWSPDFFRNTEAFF
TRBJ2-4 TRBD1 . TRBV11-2 TGTGCCAGCAGCTTAGGGGACAGGGGGCGCGACGGCAAAAACATTCAGTACTTC CASSLGDRGRDGKNIQYF
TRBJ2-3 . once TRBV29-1 TGCAGCGTTGAAGGTCTAGGTGGCACGTACACAGATACGCAGTATTTT CSVEGLGGTYTDTQYF
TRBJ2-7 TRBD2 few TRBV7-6 TGTGCCAGCAGCTTAGCTAGCGGGGGGGCAGGTAACTACGAGCAGTACTTC CASSLASGGAGNYEQYF
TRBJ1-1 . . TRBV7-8 TGTGCCAGCAGCTTAGCGGCTGGGAACACTGAAGCTTTCTTT CASSLAAGNTEAFF
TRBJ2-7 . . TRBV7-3 TGTGCCAGCAGCTTAACCCCAGCAACGGACGAGCAGTACTTC CASSLTPATDEQYF
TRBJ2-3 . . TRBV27 TGTGCCAGCAGTTCCCACAACCCCACCACAGATACGCAGTATTTT CASSSHNPTTDTQYF
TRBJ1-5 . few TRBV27 TGTGCCAGCAGTCAGGGAAGCAATCAGCCCCAGCATTTT CASSQGSNQPQHF
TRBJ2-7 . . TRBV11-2 TGTGCCAGCAGCTTTGGAATAGGCGCGGAGGGAAGGGCATACGAGCAGTACTTC CASSFGIGAEGRAYEQYF
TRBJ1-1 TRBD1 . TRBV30 TGTGCCTGGAGCGTAAGGGACAGACGGAACACTGAAGCTTTCTTT CAWSVRDRRNTEAFF
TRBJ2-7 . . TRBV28 TGTGCCAGCAGTACCCCGGGAGACGAGCAGTACTTC CASSTPGDEQYF
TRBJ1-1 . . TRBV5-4 TGTGCCAGCAGCTTGGGGGCAGGTGTGTTGAACACTGAAGCTTTCTTT CASSLGAGVLNTEAFF
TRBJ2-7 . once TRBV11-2 TGTGCCAGCAGCTTAGTCCAAGGCGTTCCCTACGAGCAGTACTTC CASSLVQGVPYEQYF
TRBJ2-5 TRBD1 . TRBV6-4 TGTGCCAGCAGCCGAACAGGGGGCGTAGGAGAGACCCAGTACTTC CASSRTGGVGETQYF
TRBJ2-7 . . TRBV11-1 TGTGCCAGCAGCCGCCCGGGTAGTTCGTACGAGCAGTACTTC CASSRPGSSYEQYF
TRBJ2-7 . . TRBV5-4 TGTGCCAGCAGCTTGGACAGACCCTACGAGCAGTACTTC CASSLDRPYEQYF
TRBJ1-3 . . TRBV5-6 TGTGCCAGCAGCTTCGACGGTACCGGAAACACCATATATTTT CASSFDGTGNTIYF
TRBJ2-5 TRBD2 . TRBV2 TGTGCCAGTACGACTAGCGGGATGGTTGAGACCCAGTACTTC CASTTSGMVETQYF
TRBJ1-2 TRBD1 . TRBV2 TGTGCCAGCAGGCAGGGACAGTCTAACTATGGCTACACCTTC CASRQGQSNYGYTF
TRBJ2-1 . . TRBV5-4 TGTGCCAGCAGCCCGGAAGGGCAGTTCTTC CASSPEGQFF
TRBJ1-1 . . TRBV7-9 TGTGCCAGCAGCTCAGGCCAGGATTTTAACACTGAAGCTTTCTTT CASSSGQDFNTEAFF
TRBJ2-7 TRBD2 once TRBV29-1 TGCAGCGAAGAACTAGCGGGAGTACCCTACGAGCAGTACTTC CSEELAGVPYEQYF
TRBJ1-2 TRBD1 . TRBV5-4 TGTGCCAGCAGCGTCCGGGACAGGTTCTATGGCTACACCTTC CASSVRDRFYGYTF
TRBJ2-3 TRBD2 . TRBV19 TGTGCCAGTGGTGGGAGGGAAACAGATACGCAGTATTTT CASGGRETDTQYF
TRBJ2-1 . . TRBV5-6 TGTGCCAGCAGCCTGGACTGGATCTCCTACAATGAGCAGTTCTTC CASSLDWISYNEQFF
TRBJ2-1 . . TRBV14 TGTGCCAGCAGCCAGCTCCTAGGGGGAGGGTATAATGAGCAGTTCTTC CASSQLLGGGYNEQFF
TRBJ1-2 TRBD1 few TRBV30 TGTGCCTGGAGTCTCCCCCGGACAGGGATTGGCGGCTACACCTTC CAWSLPRTGIGGYTF
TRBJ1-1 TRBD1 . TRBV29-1 TGCAGCGTTGAAGGCGGGGACAGTCGTGAAGCTTTCTTT CSVEGGDSREAFF
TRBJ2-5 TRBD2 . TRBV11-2 TGTGCCACTAGCGGCCAAGAGACCCAGTACTTC CATSGQETQYF
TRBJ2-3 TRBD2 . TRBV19 TGTGCCAGTAGAAATAGCGGGGGTTACACAGATACGCAGTATTTT CASRNSGGYTDTQYF
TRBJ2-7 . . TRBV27 TGTGCCAGCAGTTTTTCAGGGGCCTACGAGCAGTACTTC CASSFSGAYEQYF
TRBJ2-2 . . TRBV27 TGTGCCAGCAGTTTATCCACCGGGGAGCTGTTTTTT CASSLSTGELFF
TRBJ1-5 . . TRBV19 TGTGCCAGTACCCCGGACATAAATCAGCCCCAGCATTTT CASTPDINQPQHF
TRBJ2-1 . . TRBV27 TGTGCCAGCAGTTTGATAACAGGGATCAATGAGCAGTTCTTC CASSLITGINEQFF
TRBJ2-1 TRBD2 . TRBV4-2 TGTGCCAGCAGCCAGGACCCGAGCGGGGGTAACAATGAGCAGTTCTTC CASSQDPSGGNNEQFF
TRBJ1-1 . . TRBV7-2 TGTGCCAGCAGCTTAGCCGGCGGATTTGAAGCTTTCTTT CASSLAGGFEAFF
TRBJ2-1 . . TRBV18 TGTGCCAGCTCACCAGCCGGGGGTTACAATGAGCAGTTCTTC CASSPAGGYNEQFF
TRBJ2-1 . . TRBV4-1 TGCGCCAGCAGCCAAGTTATGAACGATGAGCAGTTCTTC CASSQVMNDEQFF
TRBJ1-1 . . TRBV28 TGTGCCAGCAGTTCCCGGGTGAACACTGAAGCTTTCTTT CASSSRVNTEAFF
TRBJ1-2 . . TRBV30 TGTGCCTGGAATTACGGCAGGGGATTTGATGGCTACACCTTC CAWNYGRGFDGYTF
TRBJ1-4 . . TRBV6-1 TGTGCCAGCAGTGAAGCTTTAAGGCAATCCGGGAATGAAAAACTGTTTTTT CASSEALRQSGNEKLFF
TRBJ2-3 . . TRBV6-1 TGTGCCAGCAGGGACTACAGAAGCACAGATACGCAGTATTTT CASRDYRSTDTQYF
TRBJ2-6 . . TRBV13 TGTGCCAGCAGTACAGGTTCTGGGGCCAACGTCCTGACTTTC CASSTGSGANVLTF
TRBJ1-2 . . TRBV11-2 TGTGCCAGCAGCTTAGTTGGGGTTCACTATGGCTACACCTTC CASSLVGVHYGYTF
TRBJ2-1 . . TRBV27 TGTGCCAGCAGTTTAGGCGGACGGGGGCAGTTCTTC CASSLGGRGQFF
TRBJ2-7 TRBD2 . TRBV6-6 TGTGCCAGCAGTCAAAAGCGGGAGGAGCAGTACTTC CASSQKREEQYF
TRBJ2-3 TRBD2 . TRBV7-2 TGTGCCAGCAGCTTAGTCGGTCTAGCGGGGGATACGCAGTATTTT CASSLVGLAGDTQYF
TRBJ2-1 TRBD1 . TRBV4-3 TGCGCCAGCAGCCAGACAGGGAATGAGCAGTTCTTC CASSQTGNEQFF
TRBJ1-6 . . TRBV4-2 TGTGCCAGCAGCCAACGGCAGGGGAATTCACCCCTCCACTTT CASSQRQGNSPLHF
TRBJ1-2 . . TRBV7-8 TGTGCCAGCAGCTTAGACCCCTATGGCTACACCTTC CASSLDPYGYTF
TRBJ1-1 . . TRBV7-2 TGTGCCAGCAGCTTAGATACCCTAAAGAACACTGAAGCTTTCTTT CASSLDTLKNTEAFF
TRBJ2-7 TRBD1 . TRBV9 TGTGCCAGCAGCCCTAGTCAGGGGGCTAACTCCTACGAGCAGTACTTC CASSPSQGANSYEQYF